This T cell receptor (beta chain) was sequenced for a study of blood T cell repertoires in COVID-19. Study summary: Nucleic acid was either cDNA or gDNA, and it came from T cells, B-cell-depleted T cells, or PBMCs.

The CDR3 sequence is 15 residues long. Germline trimming cut 3 bases from V and 4 bases from J; bases unmatched to any gene: 6. The germline V gene has CDR1 SNHLY and CDR2 FYNNEI. Original analysis: Amplification of reference gene primers was used by the study to estimate nucleated cell counts. Assay used: immunoSEQ multiplex PCR; TCRdb lists only in-frame clones, some missing. V, J and clone size derive from that table, while D and trimming were established from the DNA sequence. The top ten hold about 7% of the sample, which has 130,000 to 150,000 clones, 70% to 85% seen once. The chain has TRBV2 and TRBJ1-5; TRBD1 aligns across 7 bases. Sample: peripheral blood. This clonotype was sampled from a human donor in a cohort sampled during active COVID-19. The CDR3 bases are TGTGCCAGCAGTGATCGCAGGGGGTCTAATCAGCCCCAGCATTTT. As protein: CASSDRRGSNQPQHF.